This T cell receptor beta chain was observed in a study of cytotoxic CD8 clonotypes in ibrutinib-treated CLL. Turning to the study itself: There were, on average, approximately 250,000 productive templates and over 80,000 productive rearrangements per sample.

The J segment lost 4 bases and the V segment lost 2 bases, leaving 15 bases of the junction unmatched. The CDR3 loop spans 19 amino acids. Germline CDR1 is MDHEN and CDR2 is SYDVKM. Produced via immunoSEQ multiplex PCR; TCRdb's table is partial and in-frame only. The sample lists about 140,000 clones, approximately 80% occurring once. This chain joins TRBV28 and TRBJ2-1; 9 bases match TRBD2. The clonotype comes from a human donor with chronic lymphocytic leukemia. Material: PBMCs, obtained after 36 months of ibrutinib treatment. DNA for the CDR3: TGTGCCAGCAGTTTACTCGCGGGAGGGCCCCCTTTGATGTACAATGAGCAGTTCTTC. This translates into CASSLLAGGPPLMYNEQFF.